A selection of T cell receptor beta chains follows, all from one sample in a study of blood T cell repertoires in COVID-19. This table comes from immunoSEQ multiplex PCR, and its TCRdb copy is limited to in-frame clones, with some not included. The data contain about 390,000 clones, roughly 86% of them seen just once; the ten biggest clones take up 2.3%. The sample comprised peripheral blood. The receptors originated from a woman aged 55 to 70 with COVID-19, enrolled during active disease. Each CDR3 is given with its conserved first and last residue. The D gene is left open where the match is weak. Clone sizes are given selectively: once, few, many, or a class where the clone is expanded.

>TRBJ1-2|TRBV7-9|TRBD1|once
TGTGCCAGCAGCTTAGCGGGACAGGATCCTGGCTACACCTTC
CASSLAGQDPGYTF
>TRBJ1-5|TRBV6-6|NA|NA
TGTGCCAGCAGTCCGAAGAGAGATCAGCCCCAGCATTTT
CASSPKRDQPQHF
>TRBJ2-7|TRBV3-1/TRBV3-2|TRBD1|NA
TGTGCCAGCAGCTACTGGGACAGGGGGTACGAGCAGTACTTC
CASSYWDRGYEQYF
>TRBJ1-2|TRBV18|TRBD1|NA
TGTGCCAGCTCACGGACAGGGGGCTTCTATGGCTACACCTTC
CASSRTGGFYGYTF
>TRBJ2-3|TRBV7-8|NA|NA
TGTGCCAGCAGCCCGCGGGGAGTCGCAGATACGCAGTATTTT
CASSPRGVADTQYF
>TRBJ2-7|TRBV11-2|NA|once
TGTGCCAGCAGCTTATTCGGTACAGGCCCCTACGAGCAGTACTTC
CASSLFGTGPYEQYF
>TRBJ1-5|TRBV7-2|TRBD1|NA
TGTGCCAGCAGCTTAACAGGGGGCAATCAGCCCCAGCATTTT
CASSLTGGNQPQHF
>TRBJ1-4|TRBV4-2|NA|NA
TGTGCCAGCAGCCAACTGGGGGGGGCTAATGAAAAACTGTTTTTT
CASSQLGGANEKLFF
>TRBJ2-5|TRBV11-2|NA|NA
TGTGCCAGCAGCTTAGGAGTCGAGTTACAAGAGACCCAGTACTTC
CASSLGVELQETQYF
>TRBJ2-5|TRBV18|TRBD1|NA
TGTGCCAGCTCACCACTGGGACAGCAAGAGACCCAGTACTTC
CASSPLGQQETQYF
>TRBJ2-5|TRBV5-6|TRBD1|NA
TGTGCCAGCAGCCGGGACAGCCAAGAGACCCAGTACTTC
CASSRDSQETQYF
>TRBJ1-6|TRBV3-1/TRBV3-2|NA|NA
TGTGCCAGCAGACACCGGGACACAGGCTCACCCCTCCACTTT
CASRHRDTGSPLHF
>TRBJ1-2|TRBV4-1|NA|few
TGCGCCAGCAGCCAACAGGGTGGCTATGGCTACACCTTC
CASSQQGGYGYTF
>TRBJ1-1|TRBV7-9|NA|NA
TGTGCCAGCAGCCTTAGTATCTCTGAAGCTTTCTTT
CASSLSISEAFF
>TRBJ1-4|TRBV15|NA|once
TGTGCCACCAGCAGTCGGACAGCTAATGAAAAACTGTTTTTT
CATSSRTANEKLFF
>TRBJ1-1|TRBV18|TRBD1|few
TGTGCCAGCTCACCGGTACCGGGACAGGGGTCGGAGCACACTGAAGCTTTCTTT
CASSPVPGQGSEHTEAFF
>TRBJ2-1|TRBV29-1|TRBD1|NA
TGCAGCGTCGGACAGGGGCCCTCATCCTACAATGAGCAGTTCTTC
CSVGQGPSSYNEQFF
>TRBJ2-2|TRBV6-5|TRBD1|NA
TGTGCCAGCAGTTCGGACAGGGGGCGCGACACCGGGGAGCTGTTTTTT
CASSSDRGRDTGELFF
>TRBJ2-3|TRBV7-2|NA|NA
TGTGCCAGCAGCCCCACTAGTCTACGGCAGTATTTT
CASSPTSLRQYF
>TRBJ1-2|TRBV19|TRBD1|NA
TGTGCCAGTAGTTCGGACAGGGTTTCGAATGGCTACACCTTC
CASSSDRVSNGYTF
>TRBJ1-1|TRBV7-9|NA|NA
TGTGCCAGCAGCACTTTGAACACTGAAGCTTTCTTT
CASSTLNTEAFF
>TRBJ1-6|TRBV6-5|NA|NA
TGTGCCAGCAGAAGGGTGGGAGTAGATTCACCCCTCCACTTT
CASRRVGVDSPLHF
>TRBJ2-3|TRBV18|NA|NA
TGTGCCAGCTCACCCTTGGACACCGGCATGGATACGCAGTATTTT
CASSPLDTGMDTQYF
>TRBJ2-1|TRBV11-2|NA|NA
TGTGCCAGCAGCTTAGGAGGGGAGCAGTTCTTC
CASSLGGEQFF
>TRBJ2-1|TRBV29-1|TRBD1|NA
TGCAGCGCTGGACAGGGGGCGCGGAATGAGCAGTTCTTC
CSAGQGARNEQFF
>TRBJ2-4|TRBV5-6|TRBD1|NA
TGTGCCAGCAGCTGGTGGACAGGGCAAAACATTCAGTACTTC
CASSWWTGQNIQYF
>TRBJ2-3|TRBV3-1/TRBV3-2|TRBD2|NA
TGTGCCAGCACCGCAGTGACTAGCGGGGACACAGATACGCAGTATTTT
CASTAVTSGDTDTQYF
>TRBJ1-2|TRBV19|TRBD1|few
TGTGCCAGTAGTTATCCGGGACAGGGATATGGCTACACCTTC
CASSYPGQGYGYTF
>TRBJ1-5|TRBV5-6|NA|few
TGTGCCAGCAGCTTGGGAGGGAGTTTGAGCAATCAGCCCCAGCATTTT
CASSLGGSLSNQPQHF
>TRBJ2-1|TRBV4-1|TRBD2|NA
TGCGCCAGCAGCCGAGTCCCTTTAGCGGGGGGGAACTACAATGAGCAGTTCTTC
CASSRVPLAGGNYNEQFF
>TRBJ1-4|TRBV12-3/TRBV12-4|NA|NA
TGTGCCAGCAGTTCCATCAGTGAAAAACTGTTTTTT
CASSSISEKLFF
>TRBJ2-5|TRBV5-1|TRBD2|NA
TGCGCCAGCAGCCAAACCCCACTAGCGGGGGGACATCAAGAGACCCAGTACTTC
CASSQTPLAGGHQETQYF
>TRBJ1-2|TRBV28|TRBD1|NA
TGTGCCAGCAGCACCTTAGGGGGCCACTATGGCTACACCTTC
CASSTLGGHYGYTF
>TRBJ1-2|TRBV3-1/TRBV3-2|TRBD1|NA
TGTGCCAGCAGCCAAGACGCTACAGGGGAGGTCCATGGCTACACCTTC
CASSQDATGEVHGYTF
>TRBJ2-5|TRBV4-1|NA|NA
TGCGCCAGCAGCCAAGGCTTTTTAGTGGAGACCCAGTACTTC
CASSQGFLVETQYF
>TRBJ2-3|TRBV6-5|TRBD2|NA
TGTGCCAGCAGTACGCCGGGACTAGGATCGGATACGCAGTATTTT
CASSTPGLGSDTQYF
>TRBJ1-5|TRBV6-5|TRBD1|NA
TGTGCCAGCCTCGGGACAGGGCGTCAGCCCCAGCATTTT
CASLGTGRQPQHF
>TRBJ1-2|TRBV18|NA|NA
TGTGCCAGCTCACCGTTGGTCGGGATCATCGAGGAAGGCTACACCTTC
CASSPLVGIIEEGYTF
>TRBJ2-7|TRBV7-9|TRBD2|NA
TGTGCCAGCAGCTTGGGTGGGACTAGCGGGGGCTCCTACGAGCAGTACTTC
CASSLGGTSGGSYEQYF
>TRBJ2-4|TRBV6-6|TRBD2|NA
TGTGCCAGCAGTCCCTGGGGAGCGGGGGGACCCTTAGCCAAAAACATTCAGTACTTC
CASSPWGAGGPLAKNIQYF
>TRBJ1-6|TRBV7-2|NA|NA
TGTGCCAGCAGCCAAACCGTAGATTCACCCCTCCACTTT
CASSQTVDSPLHF
>TRBJ1-3|TRBV6-5|NA|once
TGTGCCAGCAGACCCGTCCAGGCCTCTGGAAACACCATATATTTT
CASRPVQASGNTIYF
>TRBJ2-1|TRBV2|NA|NA
TGTGCCAGCAGTGAAGGAGGGGGGGGCGATGAGCAGTTCTTC
CASSEGGGGDEQFF
>TRBJ2-3|TRBV28|TRBD1|NA
TGTGCCAGCAGCTCACAGGGACAGGGGAGGGCAGATACGCAGTATTTT
CASSSQGQGRADTQYF
>TRBJ2-3|TRBV7-3|NA|NA
TGTGCCAGCAGTCCCAACCCCGGGGGGCGATATACGCAGTATTTT
CASSPNPGGRYTQYF
>TRBJ1-4|TRBV5-1|NA|NA
TGCGCCAGCAGCTTGGCACAGGAGGGGGAAAAACTGTTTTTT
CASSLAQEGEKLFF
>TRBJ1-6|TRBV30|TRBD1|once
TGTGCCTGGGCCTGGGAAGCAGGGGGTTATAATTCACCCCTCCACTTT
CAWAWEAGGYNSPLHF
>TRBJ2-7|TRBV5-6|TRBD2|NA
TGTGCCAGCAGCTTTAGCGGGGGCCTAAGCTCCTACGAGCAGTACTTC
CASSFSGGLSSYEQYF
>TRBJ1-5|TRBV2|NA|NA
TGTGCCAGCACTCCCTTTCAGGGGAATCAGCCCCAGCATTTT
CASTPFQGNQPQHF
>TRBJ1-4|TRBV11-2|TRBD1|NA
TGTGCCAGCAGCTTTGGACAGGGGTATGAAAAACTGTTTTTT
CASSFGQGYEKLFF
>TRBJ1-4|TRBV7-8|NA|NA
TGTGCCAGCAGCTTAGGGGGTCGGAGGGCTGAAAAACTGTTTTTT
CASSLGGRRAEKLFF
>TRBJ2-3|TRBV28|TRBD2|NA
TGTGCCAGCAGTTCTCCCTCCCGTCCGGGACTAGCACATACGCAGTATTTT
CASSSPSRPGLAHTQYF
>TRBJ2-7|TRBV10-2|TRBD1|NA
TGCGCCAGCACTCAGACAGGGGCGGGCTACGAGCAGTACTTC
CASTQTGAGYEQYF
>TRBJ1-1|TRBV5-4|NA|NA
TGTGCCAGCAGCAATTCAGGGAGGTTGACTGAAGCTTTCTTT
CASSNSGRLTEAFF
>TRBJ2-3|TRBV3-1/TRBV3-2|TRBD1|NA
TGTGCCAGCAGTCTCCTAGGGCAGGGGGCAGATACGCAGTATTTT
CASSLLGQGADTQYF
>TRBJ2-2|TRBV6-5|NA|NA
TGTGCCAGCAGTTACTCTACGACAGTTAACACCGGGGAGCTGTTTTTT
CASSYSTTVNTGELFF
>TRBJ1-2|TRBV6-5|NA|NA
TGTGCCAGCAGTCGTACCTCGGCGGGGTCTCGGGGCTACACCTTC
CASSRTSAGSRGYTF
>TRBJ2-1|TRBV5-6|TRBD1|NA
TGTGCCAGCAGCCTGGGCAGGGGGACCAATGAGCAGTTCTTC
CASSLGRGTNEQFF
>TRBJ2-3|TRBV5-4|NA|NA
TGTGCCAGCAGCTTCCGGGTGACGGATACGCAGTATTTT
CASSFRVTDTQYF